The 3 T cell receptor beta chains below come from one sample, sequenced in a study of T cells after yellow fever vaccination (dated by TCRdb to the late 2010s). Receptors were amplified or captured by 5' RACE. The data were produced on an Illumina HiSeq 2500. TCRdb trimmed the raw reads at Q25, called clones with MiXCR and kept productive beta chains. CDR3 protein duplicates are merged, each entry listing the most common genes and DNA. The sample table holds about 580,000 distinct CDR3 sequences, of which roughly a sixth were seen once. The ten largest clonotypes hold approximately 15% of the sample. The treatment or condition label on this specimen signifies: live attenuated yellow fever vaccine strain. Sample: PBMCs, taken 5 days after the first yellow fever vaccination. The source is a man younger than 35 who received the YFV17D yellow fever vaccine.

The chain is built from TRBV7-2 and TRBJ1-5, with 7 positions matching TRBD1. CDR1 SGHTA and CDR2 FQGNSA come from the germline V gene. This CDR3 comprises 15 residues. Trimming cost V 2 bases and J 5 bases; bases outside gene matches: 6. CDR3 DNA sequence: TGTGCCAGCAGCTTAATGACAGGGAATTATCAGCCCCAGCATTTT. Translated: CASSLMTGNYQPQHF.

This clonotype was seen only a few times. The chain recombines TRBV4-3 with TRBJ2-7; D remains unclear. V was shortened by 1 base and J by 4 bases, with 14 bases between the two germline ends. This CDR3 comprises 15 residues. Germline V gene data show CDR1 as LGHNA and CDR2 as YSLEER. CDR3 amino acids: CASSQGRWQNYEQYF. The CDR3 nucleotides read TGCGCCAGCAGCCAAGGTCGTTGGCAGAATTACGAGCAGTACTTC.

This clonotype occurred a few times. The chain couples TRBV15 to TRBJ2-5, with 11 bases fitting TRBD2. This CDR3 region has 17 residues. Trimming cost V 6 bases and J 4 bases; bases outside gene matches: 13. CDR1 LNHNV and CDR2 YYDKDF come from the germline V gene (reference sequence). The CDR3 bases are TGTGCCACCAGACTTCTAGCGGGGGGACCGACGGGAGAGACCCAGTACTTC. This encodes CATRLLAGGPTGETQYF. Full variable domain (remainder filled in from reference TRBV15 and TRBJ2-5): DAMVIQNPRYQVTQFGKPVTLSCSQTLNHNVMYWYQQKSSQAPKLLFHYYDKDFNNEADTPDNFQSRRPNTSFCFLDIRSPGLGDTAMYLCATRLLAGGPTGETQYFGPGTRLLVL.